These 32 T cell receptor beta chains originate from one sample sequenced in a study of tumor-infiltrating lymphocytes in localized non-small cell lung cancer (dated by TCRdb to 2020 to 2022). Library method: the immunoSEQ multiplex PCR assay. TCRdb obtained this table from immuneACCESS and retained in-frame rearrangements with V and J assigned. These tables miss some clones; where compared with another copy, unresolved V genes account for less than half of the shortfall, and the remainder is unexplained. This sample holds approximately 8,100 clones; 60% to 80% were observed only once. Together, the top ten hold about a tenth of the sample. Sequenced input: uninvolved lung tissue not adjacent to the tumor. These receptors all come from a human donor with non-small cell lung cancer.

This clone is labeled medium-sized. This chain connects TRBV28 to TRBJ2-7, with 12 bases that match TRBD1. V shed 10 bases, J shed 6 bases, and the junction held 13 bases outside the gene matches. Germline CDR1 MDHEN, CDR2 SYDVKM. There are 15 residues in the CDR3. This CDR3 is CATSSGGTGGSEQYF. CDR3 bases: TGTGCCACCTCCTCGGGCGGGACAGGGGGCTCCGAGCAGTACTTC.

The chain has TRBV5-4 and TRBJ2-6; 9 bases agree with TRBD2. The germline V gene encodes CDR1 SGHNT and CDR2 YYREEE (reference sequence). This CDR3 has 15 residues. Unmatched junction bases numbered 2, after V lost 5 bases and J lost 2 bases. The CDR3 here is CASRIAGAGANVLTF. DNA of the CDR3: TGTGCCAGCAGGATAGCGGGAGCTGGGGCCAACGTCCTGACTTTC.

The CDR3 DNA reads as TGTGCCAGTACCCCCAGGGGAGCGCTGAACACTGAAGCTTTCTTT. Translation gives CASTPRGALNTEAFF. The chain combines TRBV19 with TRBJ1-1; the D gene is possibly TRBD1 (6 bases). V was pared by 7 bases and J by 0 bases, with 15 bases between. The CDR3 extends over 15 amino acids. The V gene's germline CDR1 is LNHDA and CDR2 SQIVND (reference sequence).

This chain joins TRBV25-1 and TRBJ1-2, with 9 bases fitting TRBD1. The trim removed 8 bases at V and 2 bases at J, leaving 3 bases unmatched. CDR1 and CDR2 (germline): MGHDK, SYGVNS. This CDR3 region has 13 residues. The CDR3 DNA reads as TGTGCCAGCGGGACAGGGCCGAACTATGGCTACACCTTC. It yields the protein CASGTGPNYGYTF.

The CDR3 region has the DNA TGTGCCAGCAGCCCGGGGGACCGGGAGCAGTTCTTC. It yields the protein CASSPGDREQFF. The gene calls are TRBV6-6 and TRBJ2-1; maybe TRBD2 (6 bases). The CDR3 totals 12 residues. Trimming shortened V by 6 bases and J by 10 bases, and 13 bases separated the two germline ends. In germline, CDR1 is MNHNY, CDR2 SVGAGI (reference sequence).

The chain employs TRBV29-1 and TRBJ2-7; D is perhaps TRBD1 or TRBD2 (6 bases each). The germline V gene has CDR1 SQVTM and CDR2 ANQGSEA. CDR3 size: 15 residues. The V and J ends lost 5 bases and 9 bases respectively, with 26 bases between them. Written as DNA, the CDR3 is TGCAGCGTTAGAGGGGGGACAACAGGGCTCGGGGGGCAGTACTTC. Its protein is CSVRGGTTGLGGQYF.

V gene TRBV5-5 combines with J gene TRBJ2-7; D gene unclear. V lost 0 bases to trimming and J lost 0 bases, with 13 bases between them. The CDR3 runs to 16 residues. Germline V gene lookup returns CDR1 SGHKS and CDR2 YYEKEE (reference sequence). The CDR3 here is CASSLGADWTSYEQYF. CDR3 coding DNA: TGTGCCAGCAGCTTGGGGGCCGACTGGACCTCCTACGAGCAGTACTTC.

This clone was picked up a small number of times. The DNA for the CDR3 is TGCAGCGTTGAGGTGGGCGTTGAGCAGTTCTTC. Amino acid sequence: CSVEVGVEQFF. This chain joins TRBV29-1 and TRBJ2-1, with unresolved D. The CDR3 sequence is 11 residues long. Trimming took 3 bases from V and 9 from J, leaving 9 bases between them. Germline CDR1 reads SQVTM; CDR2 reads ANQGSEA.

CDR3 loop: CSARAWEAFF. In nucleotides, the CDR3 is TGCAGTGCTAGAGCCTGGGAAGCTTTCTTT. This chain uses TRBV20-1 with TRBJ1-1; no definite D call. This CDR3 has 10 amino acids. Trimming shortened V by 1 base and J by 8 bases, and 5 bases separated the two germline ends. Germline CDR1 DFQATT, CDR2 SNEGSKA (reference sequence).

In this sample, this clone turned up once. The V call is TRBV5-1, the J call TRBJ2-1, with a possible D match to TRBD2 (6 bases). Germline loops: CDR1 SGHRS, CDR2 YFSETQ. This CDR3 is 14 amino acids long. V gave up 4 bases and J gave up 8 bases, with 16 bases separating them. CDR3 residues: CASSLLEGSDEQFF. CDR3 sequence (DNA): TGCGCCAGCAGCCTGCTGGAGGGCTCCGATGAGCAGTTCTTC.

This clone is large in the sample. The chain couples TRBV27 to TRBJ1-1; the D is unclear. Germline V gene lookup returns CDR1 MNHEY and CDR2 SMNVEV (reference sequence). This CDR3 region has 11 residues. The V gene lost 5 bases and the J gene lost 0 bases, with 1 base spanning the gap. The chain's CDR3 is CASSLNTEAFF. For the CDR3, the DNA is TGTGCCAGCAGTCTGAACACTGAAGCTTTCTTT.

V and J are TRBV4-3 and TRBJ2-4, with 10 bases lining up with TRBD2. V gave up 2 bases and J gave up 10 bases; unmatched junction bases: 2. The CDR3 consists of 13 residues. CDR1 and CDR2 from the germline V gene are LGHNA and YSLEER. CDR3 DNA: TGCGCCAGCAGCCAAACTAGCGGGGAAATTCAGTACTTC. It specifies CASSQTSGEIQYF.

Only a few counts were recorded for this clone. The chain couples TRBV19 to TRBJ2-1; 9 bases are a match to TRBD2. The V gene end was trimmed by 5 bases and the J gene end by 4 bases; junction bases not matched to a gene: 12. Germline loops: CDR1 LNHDA, CDR2 SQIVND (reference sequence). The CDR3 has 17 amino acids. CDR3 loop: CASSRVWREGGYNEQFF. CDR3 DNA sequence: TGTGCCAGTAGTCGAGTATGGCGGGAGGGGGGGTACAATGAGCAGTTCTTC.

Within the sample, this clone is medium-sized (0.01 to 0.1%). The chain combines TRBV28 with TRBJ2-1; D perhaps matches TRBD2 (6 bases). CDR1 and CDR2 (germline): MDHEN, SYDVKM. V was clipped by 3 bases and J by 7 bases, with 13 bases between them. The CDR3 runs to 14 residues. The DNA for the CDR3 is TGTGCCAGCAGTTTGACACGGGCGGGGAATGAGCAGTTCTTC. The encoded protein is CASSLTRAGNEQFF.

The genes are TRBV29-1 and TRBJ1-1; tentative D call: TRBD1 (6 bases). Trimming cost V 5 bases and J 3 bases, with 22 bases left between them. The CDR3 has 16 amino acids. Germline V gene sequence: CDR1 SQVTM, CDR2 ANQGSEA. For the CDR3, the DNA is TGCAGCGTTATAAGTACACGGGGGGGCCCGGACACTGAAGCTTTCTTT. Its translation is CSVISTRGGPDTEAFF. Complete variable domain (other parts from reference TRBV29-1 and TRBJ1-1): SAVISQKPSRDICQRGTSLTIQCQVDSQVTMMFWYRQQPGQSLTLIATANQGSEATYESGFVIDKFPISRPNLTFSTLTVSNMSPEDSSIYLCSVISTRGGPDTEAFFGQGTRLTVV.

The chain uses TRBV14 and TRBJ2-2; 14 bases line up with TRBD2. From germline, CDR1 is SGHDN and CDR2 FVKESK. The J segment lost 8 bases and the V segment lost 2 bases, leaving 10 bases of the junction unmatched. The CDR3 has 18 residues. The CDR3 DNA sequence: TGTGCCAGCAGCCAACTAAAGGGACTAGCGGGAGCCGGGGGGGAGCTGTTTTTT. Residues: CASSQLKGLAGAGGELFF.

V and J are TRBV30 and TRBJ2-3; D call uncertain. This CDR3 has 11 amino acids. Trimming took off 3 bases at V and 6 bases at J, with 7 bases between the two ends. From germline, CDR1 is GTSNPN and CDR2 SVGIG (reference sequence). The CDR3 DNA sequence: TGTGCCTGGAGAACCTGGGATACGCAGTATTTT. Its protein is CAWRTWDTQYF.

The gene calls are TRBV7-3 and TRBJ2-1, with TRBD1 matching 8 bases. Per germline, CDR1 SGHTA and CDR2 FQGTGA. V dropped 9 bases and J dropped 10; count of bases not matched to a gene: 5. The CDR3 is made up of 11 amino acids. The CDR3 coding sequence is TGTGCCAGTGGGACAGGCCCCGAGCAGTTCTTC. It specifies CASGTGPEQFF.

This rearrangement joins TRBV5-8 to TRBJ1-2; possible D gene TRBD1, 6 bases. V was trimmed by 2 bases and J by 1 base, leaving 12 bases between them. Germline V gene sequence: CDR1 SGHTS, CDR2 YDEGEE. The CDR3 covers 15 residues. As DNA, the CDR3 is TGTGCCAGCAGCTTAGGGGGGACTCTTAACTATGGCTACACCTTC. Translation gives CASSLGGTLNYGYTF.

The chain uses TRBV27 and TRBJ2-7; TRBD1 might be the D (5 bases). Germline CDR1 and CDR2: MNHEY and SMNVEV (reference sequence). V dropped 2 bases and J dropped 5 bases, with 13 bases sitting between them. The CDR3 is 14 residues long. In DNA form, the CDR3 reads TGTGCCAGCAGTTTAGCGTCCAGGGTACACGAGCAGTACTTC. Translation: CASSLASRVHEQYF.

This clone was recorded once. The chain links TRBV7-2 to TRBJ2-7; D gene uncertain. V was trimmed by 0 bases and J by 0 bases, leaving 9 bases between them. Per germline, CDR1 SGHTA and CDR2 FQGNSA. The CDR3 has 15 amino acids. The CDR3 is CASSLAPTSSYEQYF. In DNA, the CDR3 is TGTGCCAGCAGCTTAGCGCCAACGAGCTCCTACGAGCAGTACTTC.

The rearrangement links TRBV6-5 to TRBJ1-5, with D unclear. Between the trimmed V and J ends, which lost 0 bases and 1 base, there was a span of 7 bases. CDR3 length: 15 amino acids. The germline gives CDR1 MNHEY, CDR2 SVGAGI. The CDR3 reads CASSYSHSSNQPQHF. The CDR3 bases are TGTGCCAGCAGTTACTCTCACAGCAGCAATCAGCCCCAGCATTTT.

This clone came up a few times. The chain employs TRBV7-2 and TRBJ2-5, with D unclear. The V and J ends lost 4 bases and 5 bases respectively, with 5 bases between them. There are 11 residues in the CDR3. The germline CDR1 and CDR2 sequences are SGHTA and FQGNSA. The DNA of the CDR3 is TGTGCCAGCAGCTCGGGCGAGACCCAGTACTTC. As protein: CASSSGETQYF.

The rearrangement joins TRBV4-3 to TRBJ2-1; TRBD2 might be the D (6 bases). CDR3 size: 17 residues. CDR1 is LGHNA, CDR2 YSLEER, per germline. The V end lost 0 bases, the J end lost 3 bases, and 15 bases lay between the germline ends. This CDR3 is CASSQDGLATGYNEQFF. The CDR3 DNA is TGCGCCAGCAGCCAAGATGGCCTAGCGACCGGCTACAATGAGCAGTTCTTC.

DNA for the CDR3: TGTGCCAGCAGCTCAGCGGTTACTAGCTCCTACGAGCAGTACTTC. Translation gives CASSSAVTSSYEQYF. The gene calls are TRBV7-2 and TRBJ2-7; maybe TRBD2 (5 bases). CDR1 and CDR2 from the germline V gene are SGHTA and FQGNSA. The CDR3 spans 15 residues. The V end lost 4 bases, the J end lost 0 bases, and 13 bases lay between the germline ends.

The rearrangement links TRBV7-6 to TRBJ2-7; the D gene could be TRBD1 or TRBD2 (5 bases each). This CDR3 is 18 amino acids long. V gave up 5 bases and J gave up 3 bases, with 26 bases separating them. Germline V gives CDR1 SGHVS, CDR2 FNYEAQ. The CDR3 spells CASSPLGVSYSGSYEQYF. The CDR3 DNA follows: TGTGCCAGCAGCCCTTTAGGGGTCTCTTACTCTGGGAGCTACGAGCAGTACTTC.

This chain links TRBV28 with TRBJ1-5; D is perhaps TRBD1 (5 bases). The germline CDR1 and CDR2 sequences are MDHEN and SYDVKM. The V end was cut by 6 bases, the J end by 7 bases, with 13 bases between. This CDR3 has 13 amino acids. CDR3 sequence: CASRGVGSQPQHF. The CDR3 nucleotides are TGTGCCAGCAGGGGGGTAGGGAGCCAGCCCCAGCATTTT.

This clone was counted between two and nine times. The chain couples TRBV11-1 to TRBJ2-3; possibly TRBD2 for D (5 bases). The germline gives CDR1 SGHAT, CDR2 FQDESV (reference sequence). Between the trimmed V and J ends, which lost 0 bases and 1 base, there was a span of 5 bases. CDR3 size: 14 residues. The CDR3 here is CASSLAGGTDTQYF. Here the CDR3 DNA reads TGTGCCAGCAGCTTAGCGGGAGGCACAGATACGCAGTATTTT.

The chain has TRBV11-2 and TRBJ2-3, with a weak D call TRBD2 (5 bases). The CDR3 has 12 amino acids. V was pared by 4 bases and J by 6 bases, with 8 bases between. Germline V CDR1 and CDR2: SGHAT, FQNNGV. In nucleotides, the CDR3 is TGTGCCAGCAGCTCTTTAGCGGATACGCAGTATTTT. It codes for CASSSLADTQYF.

This clone was found a few times. The chain recombines TRBV19 with TRBJ2-3; 8 nucleotides line up with TRBD2. The CDR3 contains 16 residues. Trimming cost V 5 bases and J 4 bases; bases outside gene matches: 11. CDR1 LNHDA and CDR2 SQIVND come from the germline V gene (reference sequence). For the CDR3, the DNA is TGTGCCAGTAGTCTTCATAGCGGGGCCGTACCAGATACGCAGTATTTT. It encodes CASSLHSGAVPDTQYF.

Only a few counts were recorded for this clone. This chain joins TRBV2 and TRBJ1-2, with 7 bases lining up with TRBD1. Germline loops: CDR1 SNHLY, CDR2 FYNNEI. The CDR3 runs 16 residues. The ends lost 2 bases at V and 3 bases at J; junction bases unmatched: 9. In DNA, the CDR3 is TGTGCCAGCAGTGAACCGGGACAGACTTCTTACTATGGCTACACCTTC. It translates to CASSEPGQTSYYGYTF.

The chain combines TRBV10-3 with TRBJ2-3; D possibly uses TRBD1 or TRBD2 (6 bases each). CDR1 is ENHRY and CDR2 is SYGVKD in the germline V gene. V was shortened by 10 bases and J by 0 bases, with 29 bases between the two germline ends. The CDR3 spans 19 residues. The CDR3 nucleotides read TGTGCCACCCAAGGACTAATCGGCGGCAGGGGCCCTAGCACAGATACGCAGTATTTT. Protein: CATQGLIGGRGPSTDTQYF.